The entry below describes one T cell receptor (beta chain). Its target is not known. Using immunoSEQ multiplex PCR, the repertoire was profiled, and TCRdb retains in-frame clones only, with some absent. The sample holds 100,000 to 120,000 clones; approximately 94% are singletons and the top ten take approximately 0.67%. The data derive from a study of cytomegalovirus exposure and HLA in healthy donors. The length of the CDR3 is 16 residues. Germline V CDR1 and CDR2: GTSNPN, SVGIG (reference sequence). The V and J ends lost 1 base and 0 bases respectively, with 10 bases between them. Overall study results and limits: Both high specificity and high sensitivity reportedly marked the classifier's diagnosis of cytomegalovirus status.

This chain joins TRBV30 and TRBJ1-6, with a weak D call TRBD1 (5 bases). The clonotype originates from a woman under 30 in good health and CMV-seronegative. The sequencing sample was made of PBMCs. CDR3 sequence (DNA): TGTGCCTGGAGTGAGGGGTTTCGCTCCTATAATTCACCCCTCCACTTT. Translated, it gives CAWSEGFRSYNSPLHF.